The 7 T cell receptor beta chains below all came from one sample that was sequenced in a study of OX40 agonist ivuxolimab in advanced cancers. Sequencing was performed with immunoSEQ multiplex PCR; in TCRdb, only in-frame clones are kept and a portion is missing. The sample comprises over 80,000 clones, approximately 87% of which are singletons, and over 4.5% rests with the top ten. The input for sequencing was CD4+ or CD8+ T cells sorted from blood, taken in a trial of the OX40 agonist ivuxolimab. The receptor set was obtained from an adult with an advanced solid tumor such as melanoma, head and neck, liver or kidney cancer.

The chain couples TRBV5-1 to TRBJ1-2; TRBD1 aligns across 10 bases. The germline V gene encodes CDR1 SGHRS and CDR2 YFSETQ. The CDR3 has 16 residues. Germline trimming cut 3 bases from V and 0 bases from J; bases unmatched to any gene: 5. Written as DNA, the CDR3 is TGCGCCAGCAGCTGGAGACAGGGGGCGGCTAACTATGGCTACACCTTC. It translates to CASSWRQGAANYGYTF.

Here the CDR3 reads CASDIAGVNEQFF. The DNA of the CDR3 is TGTGCCAGCGACATTGCCGGAGTCAATGAGCAGTTCTTC. The chain uses TRBV2 and TRBJ2-1; D ambiguous. CDR3 length: 13 amino acids. The germline CDR1 and CDR2 sequences are SNHLY and FYNNEI. The ends were cut back, 8 bases at V and 6 bases at J, with 14 bases in the middle.

This chain links TRBV6-1 with TRBJ2-1, with unresolved D. Germline CDR1 and CDR2: MNHNS and SASEGT. Trimming shortened V by 5 bases and J by 5 bases, and 10 bases separated the two germline ends. There are 13 residues in the CDR3. CDR3 residues: CASSTDAHNEQFF. CDR3 in DNA: TGTGCCAGCAGTACCGACGCCCACAATGAGCAGTTCTTC.

The chain joins TRBV6-5 to TRBJ2-5, with a possible D match to TRBD2 (6 bases). Gene TRBJ2-7 matches the end of the DNA better, so the J call may be wrong. Germline values: CDR1 MNHEY, CDR2 SVGAGI. The CDR3 length is 12 residues. Written as DNA, the CDR3 is TGTGCCAGCCGCGGGGCTCCCCACGAGCAGTACTTC. It yields the protein CASRGAPHEQYF.

This rearrangement joins TRBV19 to TRBJ1-2, with TRBD1 matching over 7 bases. Germline assignment: CDR1 LNHDA and CDR2 SQIVND (reference sequence). CDR3 length: 15 residues. Unmatched junction bases numbered 9, after V lost 1 base and J lost 7 bases. CDR3 loop: CASSIGLQGGLGYTF. CDR3 bases: TGTGCCAGTAGTATAGGACTCCAGGGGGGACTTGGCTACACCTTC. The variable domain in full, completed from reference TRBV19 and TRBJ1-2, reads DGGITQSPKYLFRKEGQNVTLSCEQNLNHDAMYWYRQDPGQGLRLIYYSQIVNDFQKGDIAEGYSVSREKKESFPLTVTSAQKNPTAFYLCASSIGLQGGLGYTFGSGTRLTVV.

The V and J genes are TRBV7-8 and TRBJ1-2; 12 positions match TRBD1. Germline loops: CDR1 SGHVS, CDR2 FQNEAQ. The V gene end was trimmed by 5 bases and the J gene end by 8 bases; junction bases not matched to a gene: 15. The CDR3 length is 17 residues. The CDR3 DNA reads TGTGCCAGCAGCGGGACTACCGGGACAGGGGGCGCTGGGGGCTACACCTTC. This translates into CASSGTTGTGGAGGYTF. The full variable domain, completed using reference TRBV7-8 and TRBJ1-2, is GAGVSQSPRYKVAKRGQDVALRCDPISGHVSLFWYQQALGQGPEFLTYFQNEAQLDKSGLPSDRFFAERPEGSVSTLKIQRTQQEDSAVYLCASSGTTGTGGAGGYTFGSGTRLTVV.

The gene calls are TRBV10-3 and TRBJ2-7; D ambiguous. The CDR3 extends over 15 amino acids. The V gene lost 6 bases and the J gene lost 1 base, with 16 bases spanning the gap. Germline CDR1 and CDR2: ENHRY and SYGVKD. This CDR3 reads CAISPSGSPSYEQYF. The CDR3 coding sequence is TGTGCCATCAGCCCCTCGGGCAGCCCTTCCTACGAGCAGTACTTC.